This TCR beta chain was sequenced during a study of CD4 T cells in relation to SARS-CoV-2 and coronaviruses. Study summary: A couple of subjects were Hispanic; patients were roughly 8 males and a few females.

About this clone itself: Antigen unknown.

Naive and memory CD4+ T cell DNA was deep-sequenced without culture. Sequenced by immunoSEQ multiplex PCR; TCRdb stores in-frame clones only, minus some. The sample holds about 38,000 clones, around nine tenths seen once. Study-wide findings and caveats: SARS-CoV-2-driven expansion was significantly weaker in crossreactive than monoreactive clones. Memory recall responses, not primary responses primed in culture, are what the assay detects.

Germline CDR1 is SGHRS and CDR2 is YFSETQ. Trimming shortened V by 6 bases and J by 3 bases, and 13 bases separated the two germline ends. This CDR3 has 13 amino acids. The V call is TRBV5-1, the J call TRBJ2-7, with D possibly TRBD1 on 5 matching bases. The clonotype comes from an adult with COVID-19. Sequencing input: memory CD4+ T cells from PBMCs. The CDR3 here is CASTEQGDYEQYF. CDR3 DNA: TGCGCCAGCACCGAGCAAGGGGACTACGAGCAGTACTTC.